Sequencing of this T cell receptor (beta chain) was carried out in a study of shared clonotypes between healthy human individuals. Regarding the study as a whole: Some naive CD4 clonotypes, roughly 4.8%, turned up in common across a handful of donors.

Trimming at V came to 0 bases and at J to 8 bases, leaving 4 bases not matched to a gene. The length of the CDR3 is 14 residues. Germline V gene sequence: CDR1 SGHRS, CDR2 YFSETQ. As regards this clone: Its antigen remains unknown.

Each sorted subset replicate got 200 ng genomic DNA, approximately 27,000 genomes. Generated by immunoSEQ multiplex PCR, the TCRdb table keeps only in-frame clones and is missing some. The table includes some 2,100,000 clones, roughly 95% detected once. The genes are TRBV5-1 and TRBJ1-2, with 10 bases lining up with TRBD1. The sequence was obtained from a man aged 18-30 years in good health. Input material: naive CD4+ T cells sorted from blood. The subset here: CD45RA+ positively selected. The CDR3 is CASSLGQGAEGYTF. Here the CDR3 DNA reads TGCGCCAGCAGCTTGGGACAGGGGGCGGAAGGCTACACCTTC. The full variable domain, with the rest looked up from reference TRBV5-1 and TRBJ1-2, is KAGVTQTPRYLIKTRGQQVTLSCSPISGHRSVSWYQQTPGQGLQFLFEYFSETQRNKGNFPGRFSGRQFSNSRSEMNVSTLELGDSALYLCASSLGQGAEGYTFGSGTRLTVV.